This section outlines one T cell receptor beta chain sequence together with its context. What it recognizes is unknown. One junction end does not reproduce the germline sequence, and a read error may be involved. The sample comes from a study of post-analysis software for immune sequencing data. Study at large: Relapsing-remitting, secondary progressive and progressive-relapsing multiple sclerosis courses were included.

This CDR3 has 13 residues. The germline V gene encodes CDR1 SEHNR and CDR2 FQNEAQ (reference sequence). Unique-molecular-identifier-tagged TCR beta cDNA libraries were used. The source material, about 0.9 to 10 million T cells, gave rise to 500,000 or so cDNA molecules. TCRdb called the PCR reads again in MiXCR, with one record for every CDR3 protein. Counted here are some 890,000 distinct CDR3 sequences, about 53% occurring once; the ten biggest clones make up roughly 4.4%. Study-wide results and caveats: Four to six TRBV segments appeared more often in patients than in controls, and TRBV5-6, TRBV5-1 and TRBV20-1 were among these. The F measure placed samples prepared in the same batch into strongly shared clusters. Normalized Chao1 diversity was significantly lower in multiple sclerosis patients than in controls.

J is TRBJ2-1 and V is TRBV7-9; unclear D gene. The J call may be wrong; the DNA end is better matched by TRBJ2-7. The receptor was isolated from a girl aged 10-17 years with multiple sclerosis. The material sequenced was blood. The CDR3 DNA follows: TGTGCCGGCAGATACAGTGCAACCTACGAGCAGTACTTC. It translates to CAGRYSATYEQYF.